Sequencing of this T cell receptor (beta chain) was carried out in a study of a mutant IDH1 vaccine in newly diagnosed glioma. Study context: Former treatment meant radiotherapy, temozolomide, or both; the majority had gotten both.

Study-level points and caveats: Pseudoprogression looked unconnected to shifts in top peripheral T cell clonotypes.

The sample's time point: week 35, safety follow-up. Each vaccine dose was 300 ug of mutant IDH1 20-mer peptide, with topical imiquimod. At weeks 1, 3, 5, 7, 11, 15, 19 and 23, patients received a vaccination, eight in all. Generated by immunoSEQ multiplex PCR, the TCRdb table keeps only in-frame clones and is missing some. The table has tens of thousands of clones, approximately 92% seen once; the top ten hold less than 2.5%. Looked up from germline, CDR1 is SGHTA and CDR2 is FQGNSA. The V end was cut by 0 bases, the J end by 5 bases, with 9 bases between. The CDR3 loop spans 14 amino acids. Details on this clone: Its antigen is undetermined.

Sequenced material: PBMCs, taken from a glioma patient whose treatment included an IDH1 peptide vaccine. The chain uses TRBV7-2 and TRBJ2-3; D is undetermined. This receptor was identified in a man aged 50-59 years with glioma. The CDR3 here is CASSLAGMQDTQYF. The CDR3 DNA follows: TGTGCCAGCAGCTTAGCGGGTATGCAAGATACGCAGTATTTT. The variable domain in full, with the rest retrieved from reference TRBV7-2 and TRBJ2-3, is GAGVSQSPSNKVTEKGKDVELRCDPISGHTALYWYRQSLGQGLEFLIYFQGNSAPDKSGLPSDRFSAERTGGSVSTLTIQRTQQEDSAVYLCASSLAGMQDTQYFGPGTRLTVL.